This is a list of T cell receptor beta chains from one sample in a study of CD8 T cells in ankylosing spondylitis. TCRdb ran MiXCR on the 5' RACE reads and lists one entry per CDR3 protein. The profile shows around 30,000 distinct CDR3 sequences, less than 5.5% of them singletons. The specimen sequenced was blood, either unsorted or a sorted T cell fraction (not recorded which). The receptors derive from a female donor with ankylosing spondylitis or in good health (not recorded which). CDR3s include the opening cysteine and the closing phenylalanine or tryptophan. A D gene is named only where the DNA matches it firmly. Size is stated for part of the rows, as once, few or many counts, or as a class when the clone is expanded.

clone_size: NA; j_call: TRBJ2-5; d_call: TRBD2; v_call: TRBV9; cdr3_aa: CASSVGGLAGGAAETQYF; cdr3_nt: TGTGCCAGCAGCGTAGGGGGACTAGCGGGAGGGGCGGCGGAGACCCAGTACTTC
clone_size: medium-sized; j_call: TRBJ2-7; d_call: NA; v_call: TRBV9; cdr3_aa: CASSVNLYPKDYEQYF; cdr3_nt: TGTGCCAGCAGCGTAAATCTGTACCCAAAGGATTACGAGCAGTACTTC
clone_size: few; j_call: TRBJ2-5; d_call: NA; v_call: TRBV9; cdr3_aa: CASSVVPSQRETQYF; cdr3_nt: TGTGCCAGCAGCGTAGTTCCTTCCCAGCGGGAGACCCAGTACTTC
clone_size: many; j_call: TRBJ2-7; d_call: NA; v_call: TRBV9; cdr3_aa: CASSPPGAFSYEQYF; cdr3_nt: TGTGCCAGCAGCCCCCCAGGGGCCTTCTCCTACGAGCAGTACTTC
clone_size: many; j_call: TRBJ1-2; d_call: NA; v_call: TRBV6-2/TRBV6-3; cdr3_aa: CASSTRTAANYGYTF; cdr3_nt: TGTGCCAGCAGCACCCGGACGGCAGCTAACTATGGCTACACCTTC
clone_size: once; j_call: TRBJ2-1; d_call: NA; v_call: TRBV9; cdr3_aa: CASSVYPASLSGNEQFF; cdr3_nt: TGTGCCAGCAGCGTATATCCAGCGAGTCTCTCTGGAAATGAGCAGTTCTTC
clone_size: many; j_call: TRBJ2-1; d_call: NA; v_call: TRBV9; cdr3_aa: CASSPLSGGSYNEQFF; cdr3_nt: TGTGCCAGCAGCCCGCTTAGCGGCGGCTCCTACAATGAGCAGTTCTTC
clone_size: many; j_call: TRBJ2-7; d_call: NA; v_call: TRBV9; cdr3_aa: CASSVGYSGGEQYF; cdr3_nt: TGTGCCAGCAGCGTAGGGTATTCAGGAGGCGAGCAGTACTTC
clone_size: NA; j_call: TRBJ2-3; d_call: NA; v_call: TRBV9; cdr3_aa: CASSVVGGIGTDTQYF; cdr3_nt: TGTGCCAGCAGCGTAGTTGGGGGGATCGGCACAGATACGCAGTATTTT
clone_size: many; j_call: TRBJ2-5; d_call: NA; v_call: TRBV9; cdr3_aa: CASSVDVTVGETQYF; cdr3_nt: TGTGCCAGCAGCGTAGACGTAACTGTCGGGGAGACCCAGTACTTC
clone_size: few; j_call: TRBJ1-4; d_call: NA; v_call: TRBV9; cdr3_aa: CASGTGAATNEKLFF; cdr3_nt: TGTGCCAGCGGCACCGGGGCTGCAACTAATGAAAAACTGTTTTTT
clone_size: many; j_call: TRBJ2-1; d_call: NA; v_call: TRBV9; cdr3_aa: CASSVVGGSFNNEQFF; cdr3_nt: TGTGCCAGCAGCGTAGTAGGCGGCTCCTTCAACAATGAGCAGTTCTTC
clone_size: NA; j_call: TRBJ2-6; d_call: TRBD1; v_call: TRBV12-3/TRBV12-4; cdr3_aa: CASSSTGSNGANVLTF; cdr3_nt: TGTGCCAGCAGTTCGACAGGGTCGAATGGGGCCAACGTCCTGACTTTC
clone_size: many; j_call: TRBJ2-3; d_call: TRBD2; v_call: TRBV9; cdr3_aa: CASSATSLSTDTQYF; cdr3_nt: TGTGCCAGCAGCGCGACTAGCTTAAGCACAGATACGCAGTATTTT
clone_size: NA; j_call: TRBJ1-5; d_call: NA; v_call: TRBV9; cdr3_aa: CASSAGEYQPQHF; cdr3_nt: TGTGCCAGCAGCGCAGGAGAATATCAGCCCCAGCATTTT
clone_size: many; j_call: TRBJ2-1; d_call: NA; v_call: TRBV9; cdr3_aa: CASSSDGYSYNEQFF; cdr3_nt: TGTGCCAGCAGCTCCGACGGCTACTCCTACAATGAGCAGTTCTTC
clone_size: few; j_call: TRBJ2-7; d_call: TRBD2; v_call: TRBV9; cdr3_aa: CASSGTSGGASEQYF; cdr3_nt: TGTGCCAGCAGCGGAACTAGCGGGGGGGCCTCCGAGCAGTACTTC
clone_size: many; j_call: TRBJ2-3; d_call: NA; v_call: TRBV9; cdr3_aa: CASSTDSNTQYF; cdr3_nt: TGTGCCAGCAGCACTGACTCCAATACGCAGTATTTT
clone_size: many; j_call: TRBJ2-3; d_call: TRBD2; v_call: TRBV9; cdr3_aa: CASSPFGGGTDTQYF; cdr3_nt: TGTGCCAGCAGCCCTTTCGGGGGGGGCACAGATACGCAGTATTTT
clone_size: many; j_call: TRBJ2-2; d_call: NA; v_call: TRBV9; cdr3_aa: CASKGRLNTGELFF; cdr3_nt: TGTGCCAGCAAGGGCCGATTGAACACCGGGGAGCTGTTTTTT
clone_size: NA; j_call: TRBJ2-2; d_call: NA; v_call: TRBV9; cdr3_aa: CASSAGVANTGELFF; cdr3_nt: TGTGCCAGCAGCGCAGGGGTTGCGAACACCGGGGAGCTGTTTTTT
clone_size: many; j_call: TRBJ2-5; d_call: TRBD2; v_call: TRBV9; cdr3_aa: CASSPPRTSGRSETQYF; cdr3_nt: TGTGCCAGCAGCCCACCTCGGACTAGCGGGAGGTCAGAGACCCAGTACTTC
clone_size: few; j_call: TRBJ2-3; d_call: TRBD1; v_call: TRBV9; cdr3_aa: CASSSRTGITDTQYF; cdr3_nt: TGTGCCAGCAGCTCGCGGACAGGGATAACAGATACGCAGTATTTT
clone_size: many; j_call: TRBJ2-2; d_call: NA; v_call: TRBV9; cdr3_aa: CASSGPVLDTGELFF; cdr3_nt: TGTGCCAGCAGCGGCCCGGTTCTAGACACCGGGGAGCTGTTTTTT
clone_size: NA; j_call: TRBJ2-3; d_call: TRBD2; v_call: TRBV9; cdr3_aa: CASGGLAGGPDTQYF; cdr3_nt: TGTGCCAGCGGGGGACTAGCGGGAGGGCCAGATACGCAGTATTTT
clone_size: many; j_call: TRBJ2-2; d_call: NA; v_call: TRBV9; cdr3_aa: CASSTPFGGANTGELFF; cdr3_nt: TGTGCCAGCAGCACCCCCTTTGGCGGGGCGAACACCGGGGAGCTGTTTTTT
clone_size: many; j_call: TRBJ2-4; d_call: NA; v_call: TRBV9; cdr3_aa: CASSVGVTTELNIQYF; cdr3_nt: TGTGCCAGCAGCGTAGGCGTCACTACGGAGCTAAACATTCAGTACTTC
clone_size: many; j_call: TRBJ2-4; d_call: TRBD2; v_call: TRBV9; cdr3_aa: CASSRGGLVDKNIQYF; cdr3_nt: TGTGCCAGCAGCCGGGGGGGCCTGGTTGACAAAAACATTCAGTACTTC
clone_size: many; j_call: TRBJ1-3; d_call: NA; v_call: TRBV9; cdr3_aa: CASSVGGLSSGNTIYF; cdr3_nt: TGTGCCAGCAGCGTAGGCGGTCTTAGCTCTGGAAACACCATATATTTT
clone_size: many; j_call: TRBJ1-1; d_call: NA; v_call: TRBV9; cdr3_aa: CASSVVPGNTEAFF; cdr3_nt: TGTGCCAGCAGCGTAGTGCCGGGGAACACTGAAGCTTTCTTT
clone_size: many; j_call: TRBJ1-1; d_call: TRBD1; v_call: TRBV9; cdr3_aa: CASSRAPGTGPGLEAFF; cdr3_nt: TGTGCCAGCAGCAGAGCCCCCGGGACAGGACCAGGGCTTGAAGCTTTCTTT
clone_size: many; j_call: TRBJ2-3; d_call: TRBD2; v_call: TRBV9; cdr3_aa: CASSPQGTRGDTQYF; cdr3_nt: TGTGCCAGCAGCCCTCAAGGGACGCGGGGGGATACGCAGTATTTT
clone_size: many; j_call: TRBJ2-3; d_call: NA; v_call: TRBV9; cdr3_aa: CASSPRLSTDTQYF; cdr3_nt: TGTGCCAGCAGCCCTAGACTGAGCACAGATACGCAGTATTTT
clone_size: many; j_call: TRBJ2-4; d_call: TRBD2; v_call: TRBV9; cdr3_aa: CASSVDLSGGIQYF; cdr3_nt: TGTGCCAGCAGCGTAGACCTTAGCGGGGGCATTCAGTACTTC
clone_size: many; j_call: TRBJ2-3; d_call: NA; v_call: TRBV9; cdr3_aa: CASSVAGISDTQYF; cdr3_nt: TGTGCCAGCAGCGTAGCCGGGATTTCAGATACGCAGTATTTT
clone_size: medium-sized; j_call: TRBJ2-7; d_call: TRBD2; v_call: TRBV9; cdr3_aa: CASGSGRLDEQYF; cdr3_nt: TGTGCCAGCGGAAGCGGGAGGCTCGACGAGCAGTACTTC
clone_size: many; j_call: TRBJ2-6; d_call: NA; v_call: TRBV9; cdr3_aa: CASSAPDSGANVLTF; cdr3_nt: TGTGCCAGCAGCGCCCCGGACTCTGGGGCCAACGTCCTGACTTTC
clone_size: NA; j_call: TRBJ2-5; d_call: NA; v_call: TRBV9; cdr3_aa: CASSGSMEETQYF; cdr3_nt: TGTGCCAGCAGCGGTTCCATGGAGGAGACCCAGTACTTC
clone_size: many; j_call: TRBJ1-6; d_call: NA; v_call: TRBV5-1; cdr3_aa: CASSLDQGRGNSPLHF; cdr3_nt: TGCGCCAGCAGCTTGGACCAGGGGCGCGGGAATTCACCCCTCCACTTT
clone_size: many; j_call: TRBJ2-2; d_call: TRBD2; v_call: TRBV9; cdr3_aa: CASSVVGGANTGELFF; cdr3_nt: TGTGCCAGCAGCGTAGTTGGGGGGGCGAACACCGGGGAGCTGTTTTTT
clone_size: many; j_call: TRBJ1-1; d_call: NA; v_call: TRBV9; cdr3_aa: CASSRDGTSTEAFF; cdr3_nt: TGTGCCAGCAGCCGGGACGGTACGAGCACTGAAGCTTTCTTT